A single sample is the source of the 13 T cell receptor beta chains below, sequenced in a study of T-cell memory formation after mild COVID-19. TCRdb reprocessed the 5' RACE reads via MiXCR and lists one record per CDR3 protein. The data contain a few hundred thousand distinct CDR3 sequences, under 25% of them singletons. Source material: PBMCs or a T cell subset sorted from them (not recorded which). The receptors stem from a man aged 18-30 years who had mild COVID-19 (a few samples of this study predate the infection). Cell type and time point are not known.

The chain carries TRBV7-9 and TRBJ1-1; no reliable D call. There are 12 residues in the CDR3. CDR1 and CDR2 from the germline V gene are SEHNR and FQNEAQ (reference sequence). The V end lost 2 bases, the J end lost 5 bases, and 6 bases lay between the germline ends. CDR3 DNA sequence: TGTGCCAGCAGCTTAAGGTCGACTGAAGCTTTCTTT. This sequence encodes CASSLRSTEAFF.

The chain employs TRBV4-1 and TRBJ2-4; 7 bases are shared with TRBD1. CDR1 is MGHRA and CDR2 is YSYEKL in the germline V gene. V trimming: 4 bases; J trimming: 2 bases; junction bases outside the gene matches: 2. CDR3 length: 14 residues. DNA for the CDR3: TGCGCCAGCAGCCCACAGGGGACCAAAAACATTCAGTACTTC. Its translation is CASSPQGTKNIQYF.

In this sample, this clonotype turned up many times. DNA for the CDR3: TGCAGCGTCGCAGTTATGAACACTGAAGCTTTCTTT. Residues: CSVAVMNTEAFF. The chain links TRBV29-1 to TRBJ1-1; no definite D call. The V gene lost 6 bases and the J gene lost 0 bases, with 8 bases spanning the gap. CDR1 and CDR2 from the germline V gene are SQVTM and ANQGSEA. This CDR3 has 12 amino acids.

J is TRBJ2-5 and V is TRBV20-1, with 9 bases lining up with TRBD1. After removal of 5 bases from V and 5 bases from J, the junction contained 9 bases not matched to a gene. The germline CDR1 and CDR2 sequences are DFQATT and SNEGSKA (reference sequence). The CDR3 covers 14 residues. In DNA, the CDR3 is TGCAGTGCTCTACAGGGGGCGAGTCGGGAGACCCAGTACTTC. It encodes CSALQGASRETQYF.

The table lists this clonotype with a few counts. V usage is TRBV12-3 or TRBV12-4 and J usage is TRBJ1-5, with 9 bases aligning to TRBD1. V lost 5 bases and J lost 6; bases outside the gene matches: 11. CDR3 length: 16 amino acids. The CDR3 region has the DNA TGTGCCAGCAGTGTCAAACAGGGGGCGCGAAGTCAGCCCCAGCATTTT. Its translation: CASSVKQGARSQPQHF.

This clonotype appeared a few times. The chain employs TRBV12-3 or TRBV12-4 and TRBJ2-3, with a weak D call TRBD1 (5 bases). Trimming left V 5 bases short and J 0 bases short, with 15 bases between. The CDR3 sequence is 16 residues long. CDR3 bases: TGTGCCAGCAGTGGGGCCCCCCGGGTGAGCACAGATACGCAGTATTTT. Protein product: CASSGAPRVSTDTQYF.

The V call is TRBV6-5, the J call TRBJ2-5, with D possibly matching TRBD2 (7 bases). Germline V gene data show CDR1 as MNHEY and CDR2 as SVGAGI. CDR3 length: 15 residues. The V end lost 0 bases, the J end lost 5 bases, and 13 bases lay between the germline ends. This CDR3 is CASSYSGGRWETQYF. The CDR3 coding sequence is TGTGCCAGCAGTTACTCCGGGGGGCGTTGGGAGACCCAGTACTTC.

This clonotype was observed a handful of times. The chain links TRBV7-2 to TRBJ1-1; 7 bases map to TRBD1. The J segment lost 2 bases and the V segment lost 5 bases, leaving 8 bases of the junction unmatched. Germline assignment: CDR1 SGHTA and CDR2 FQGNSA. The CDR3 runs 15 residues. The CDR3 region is CASSTTRGGNTEAFF. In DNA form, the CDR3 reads TGTGCCAGCAGCACAACCAGGGGGGGAAACACTGAAGCTTTCTTT.

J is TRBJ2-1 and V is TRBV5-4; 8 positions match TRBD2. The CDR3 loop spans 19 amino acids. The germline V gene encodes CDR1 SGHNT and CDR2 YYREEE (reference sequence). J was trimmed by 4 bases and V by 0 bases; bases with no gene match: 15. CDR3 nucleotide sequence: TGTGCCAGCAGCTTGGCGGCTTCTCCGGCGGGGGGACCTTACAATGAGCAGTTCTTC. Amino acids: CASSLAASPAGGPYNEQFF.

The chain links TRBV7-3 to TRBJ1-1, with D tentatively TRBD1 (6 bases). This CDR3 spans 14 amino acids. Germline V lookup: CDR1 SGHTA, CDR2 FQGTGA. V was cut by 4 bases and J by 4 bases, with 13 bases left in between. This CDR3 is CASSSSGASTEAFF. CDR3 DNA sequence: TGTGCCAGCAGCTCGTCAGGGGCGAGCACTGAAGCTTTCTTT.

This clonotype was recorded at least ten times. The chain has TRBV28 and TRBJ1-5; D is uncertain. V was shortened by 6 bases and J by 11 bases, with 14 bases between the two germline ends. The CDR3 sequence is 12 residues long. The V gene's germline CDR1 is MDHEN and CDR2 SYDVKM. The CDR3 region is CASSLQLGAQHF. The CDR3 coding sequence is TGTGCCAGCAGCCTTCAATTGGGTGCCCAGCATTTT.

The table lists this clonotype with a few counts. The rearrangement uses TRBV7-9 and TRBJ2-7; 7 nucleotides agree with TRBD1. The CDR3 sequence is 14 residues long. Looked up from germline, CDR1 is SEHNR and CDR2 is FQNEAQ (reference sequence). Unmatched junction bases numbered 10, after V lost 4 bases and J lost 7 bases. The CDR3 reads CASSSDRVVREQYF. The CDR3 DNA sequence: TGTGCCAGCAGCTCCGACAGGGTGGTACGAGAGCAGTACTTC.

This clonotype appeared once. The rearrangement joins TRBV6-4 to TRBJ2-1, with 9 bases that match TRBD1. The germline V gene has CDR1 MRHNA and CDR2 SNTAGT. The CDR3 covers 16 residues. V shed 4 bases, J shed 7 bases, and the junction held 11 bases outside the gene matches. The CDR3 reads CASSASGTGTFNEQFF. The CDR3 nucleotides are TGTGCCAGCAGTGCCTCCGGGACAGGGACCTTTAATGAGCAGTTCTTC.